This T cell receptor (beta chain) was identified in a study of cytomegalovirus exposure and HLA in healthy donors listed by TCRdb under 2017. With respect to the entire study: An earlier analysis of 587 of the donors reported 250 to 300 Gb of sequence data and roughly 120 million unique TCR beta sequences obtained from about 179 million T cells. Roughly 320 gigabases of sequencing data and 70 million to 100 million unique TCR sequences made up an early release that covered some 640 HLA-typed donors. Among the roughly 380 genotyped donors, about 83% belonged to the genetic ancestry cluster associated with self-reported Caucasian donors. The study was designed to test whether signatures of past pathogen exposure could be identified by cataloging public T cell receptors. The T cell repertoires of 550 to 850 subjects were profiled by immunosequencing and related to cytomegalovirus serostatus. In addition to the first cohort of around 670 subjects, a separate validation cohort of approximately 110 different subjects was used. The study combined high-throughput TCR immunosequencing, statistical association of individual TCRs with disease status, and machine learning to predict cytomegalovirus infection status. A later analysis re-analyzed previously published TCR beta repertoires from roughly 630 donors and added high-resolution HLA genotyping to study TCR occurrence patterns. The later analysis used no new phenotypic data to find candidate immune exposures, relying instead on TCR beta sequences and their occurrence across donors. To decide whether each TCR beta V gene segment behaved as functional or pseudogenic, an earlier analysis of approximately 600 of the donors relied on high-throughput TCR beta sequencing. Donor age, sex, ethnicity and CMV serostatus were compiled alongside the repertoire data. In a later genetic analysis, genome-wide SNP genotypes for about 55% of the roughly 700 donors were used, and that subset was treated as a discovery cohort. Every discovery cohort repertoire had been produced on one sequencing platform. HLA typing included class I and class II loci at four-digit resolution. The number of donors typed differed by locus, with about 629-640 for A, B, C, DRB1 and DQB1, 522 for DQA1, approximately 580 for DPA1, and over 400 for DPB1. Because of strong linkage in the cohort, 5 or 6 DR-DQ haplotypes were treated as single units for association and clustering. Among almost 400 genotyped donors of the cohort, an average of around 240,000 unique TCR beta nucleotide sequences were sequenced per donor, around 20% of them non-productive.

V is clipped by 3 bases and J by 3 bases, and the sequence between their germline boundaries is 15 bases long. The CDR3 numbers 16 residues from cysteine through phenylalanine. Here the CDR3 DNA is all that survives: 48 bases in frame from base 1. The germline V gene specifies MDHEN as CDR1 and SYDVKM as CDR2. In its sample, this clone was seen a few times. The clone's antigen remains unknown. No clone much larger than this one lies a single base away; base qualities are absent. Library preparation was by the immunoSEQ multiplex PCR assay. For the multiplex PCR, a mixture combining 60 forward primers for TCR Vbeta segments and 13 reverse primers for TCR Jbeta segments was used. The CDR3 region of rearranged TCR beta genes was amplified from genomic DNA by a multiplex PCR assay. Amplified TCR beta libraries were sequenced as 87-base-pair reads on the Illumina HiSeq System. The authors processed their data as follows. In a later analysis, approximately 74 million unique TCR beta chains were counted across the approximately 670 repertoires, and roughly 11 million of these chains were shared by at least two donors. Raw reads were error-corrected and collapsed into unique sequences by a nearest-neighbor algorithm in which closely related sequences were merged to remove PCR and sequencing errors. Alignment of CDR3 sequences to IMGT reference sequences was used to assign V, D and J gene segments. For a sequence to be retained, at least a six-nucleotide match to both a V gene segment and a J gene segment was required. Rearrangements were called productive when the CDR3 lacked stop codons and stayed in frame with V and J; all others were non-productive. CDR3 was defined according to IMGT convention as the region running from the second conserved V-encoded cysteine to the conserved J-encoded phenylalanine. The earlier analysis of approximately 590 of the donors excluded any sequence lacking an unambiguous match to a single V gene segment. In an earlier analysis of approximately 500 of the donors, a V segment was called functional when productive rearrangements were above 56.7%, and segregating when the standard deviation between donors exceeded 5%. To diagnose cytomegalovirus status from the catalog of TCR beta chain sequences, a statistical classification framework was built. In a later analysis, V and J genes were assigned by comparing TCR nucleotide sequences against IMGT/GENE-DB human TR gene sequences. A later analysis assigned CDR3 sequences and most-parsimonious VDJ recombination scenarios with the TCRdist pipeline. In a later analysis, every TCR beta chain was defined by the combination of its CDR3 amino acid sequence and its V-gene family, and reads without a unique V-gene family were dropped. To address suspected cross-contamination and a sequencing artifact, a later analysis removed over 500 highly shared, low-generation-probability nucleotide sequences. In a later analysis, a clonal expansion index was calculated for each public chain from normalized within-repertoire ranks of inferred template counts. Generation probabilities in a later analysis came from a VDJ recombination model fitted to out-of-frame rearrangements, and those results were checked against IGoR. In a later analysis, TCR-TCR, TCR-HLA and TCR-CMV co-occurrence was scored with hypergeometric tests, and a repertoire-size bias correction was applied to TCR pairs. False discovery rates were estimated in a later analysis by permuting HLA or CMV assignments 20 times. In a later analysis, co-occurring TCRs were grouped using DBSCAN, with TCRdist sequence similarity added in when clustering inside HLA-allele-positive subsets. Repertoires with fewer than 30,000 or more than 120,000 public chains, plus five repertoires with anomalous nucleotide sharing, were excluded from co-occurrence clustering. Sourced from immuneACCESS, this table was stored by TCRdb with only in-frame sequences that have V and J called. A share of the clones is absent; for the studies checked, an unresolved V gene accounts for under half, and the remainder has no known explanation. Clone size and V and J calls were adopted from that table, with D and trimming inferred from the DNA. The sample yields roughly 190,000 clones; roughly 81% were counted once. The ten largest account for around 3.3% of the sample.

In total, more than 500 healthy bone marrow donors made up the cohort. All cohort members were sampled while nominally healthy, although unrecorded immune exposures were likely present. The donor tested CMV seropositive, placing the donor among the 289 seropositive members of the cohort. Each donor provided a peripheral blood sample, and peripheral blood mononuclear cells were used for TCR beta sequencing. The Qiagen DNeasy Blood Extraction Kit was used to extract genomic DNA from the blood cell samples. What the study reported, not specific to this receptor: According to a later analysis, most CMV-associated TCR beta chains appeared to be HLA-restricted, and the HLA associations seemed to be driven largely by CMV exposure. Linkage disequilibrium might explain the correlated functional status among segregating V segments, but an unknown experimental factor could not be ruled out. A few of the identified cytomegalovirus-associated TCR beta chains were confirmed in vitro to be specific for cytomegalovirus antigens. HLA typing was unavailable for some donors at each locus, so association tests used only the typed subset. In both the original and validation cohorts, the classifier was reported to diagnose cytomegalovirus status with high specificity and sensitivity. A further reported finding was that TCR beta sequences accurately predicted the HLA-A and HLA-B alleles for most subjects in the first cohort. In a later analysis, the rate of TCR association differed among HLA loci, with DRB1 alleles having the most associated TCRs and HLA-C alleles having the fewest. Some IMGT-functional V segments, including TRBV6-2 and TRBV6-3, could not be told apart with the 87-base-pair reads, so those segments were excluded. Presence/absence analyses assumed roughly uniform sequencing depth across donors, an assumption that may not hold. A later analysis associated roughly 17,000 TCR beta sequences with specific HLA alleles at a false discovery rate of 0.05. In a later genetic analysis, a missense DCLRE1C variant was associated with V-gene and J-gene trimming of TCR beta chains, and the association was replicated in an independent cohort. Across donors, most TCR sequences were observed very rarely, whereas some public TCRs were present in many individuals. A total of 150 or so TCR beta chains were listed by the study as associated with cytomegalovirus. Broadly in line with IMGT annotations, most TCR beta V segments showed up in productive rearrangements about 87% or about 30% of the time in an earlier analysis of several hundred of the donors. A cluster of highly shared sequence variants was judged likely to represent a technical artifact of the sequencing pipeline. Because counts were too low, more than 15 rarely observed V segments, including chromosome 9 orphons, were left out of the earlier analysis of 500 to 750 of the donors. The only immune exposure information available for the cohort was CMV serostatus. Compared with equally common non-associated chains, HLA-associated TCR beta chains in a later analysis were more clonally expanded and had lower generation probabilities. The cohort was sequenced for TCR beta chains only, and without alpha or paired-chain data the features that could be detected were limited. The authors suggested that the approach could potentially be extended to other disease states and immunological phenotypes. When HLA alleles, especially DR and DQ, strongly co-occurred, TCR associations were difficult to assign to individual alleles. A later analysis reported that several top co-occurrence clusters appeared linked to parvovirus B19, influenza, CMV and Epstein-Barr virus. A later genetic analysis reported fewer N-insertions in productive TCRs among donors in an Asian-associated ancestry cluster than the approximately 670-donor mean.

The chain couples TRBV28 to TRBJ1-5; 6 matching bases give a weak D call of TRBD1. Specimen: PBMCs. This receptor was taken from a woman aged 25 to 39 in good health and CMV-seropositive. DNA sequence: TGTGCCAGCAGTTTTGGGGACAAGGGATTCAATCAGCCCCAGCATTTT. Translated, this gives CASSFGDKGFNQPQHF.